These T cell receptor beta chains were read from a single sample in a study of CD8 T cells in ankylosing spondylitis. TCRdb re-called the 5' RACE reads through MiXCR, storing one row per CDR3 protein. The table lists hundreds of thousands of distinct CDR3 sequences, around 11% of them singletons. The specimen sequenced was blood, either unsorted or a sorted T cell fraction (not recorded which). These receptors came from a male donor with ankylosing spondylitis. The CDR3 runs from the conserved cysteine through the conserved F or W. The order of the fields is clone size, D gene, J gene, V gene, CDR3 DNA, CDR3 protein. A D gene is named only where the DNA matches it firmly. A row's size may be missing; if present it is once, few, many or a size class.

many	-	TRBJ2-1	TRBV7-9	TGTGCCAGCAGCTTGACGGACACGGAGCAGTTCTTC	CASSLTDTEQFF
-	-	TRBJ1-2	TRBV5-1	TGCGCCAGCAGCTTGGGGCCAGGGTCTTTCGGCTACACCTTC	CASSLGPGSFGYTF
many	-	TRBJ2-3	TRBV5-1	TGCGCCAGCAGCCAAGGCGGGACCGGGACAGATACGCAGTATTTT	CASSQGGTGTDTQYF
-	TRBD2	TRBJ2-2	TRBV7-2	TGTGCCAGCAGCCCGAGACTAGCGGGAGACGGGGAGCTGTTTTTT	CASSPRLAGDGELFF
few	-	TRBJ2-2	TRBV12-3/TRBV12-4	TGTGCCAGCAGTTTATTTGTCGGCCCCACCGGGGAGCTGTTTTTT	CASSLFVGPTGELFF
-	-	TRBJ2-3	TRBV5-1	TGCGCCAGCAGCCTTTTGACTCAGGGTTCAGATACGCAGTATTTT	CASSLLTQGSDTQYF
-	TRBD1	TRBJ1-1	TRBV2	TGTGCCAGCAGGAGGACAGGATGGGGCACTGAAGCTTTCTTT	CASRRTGWGTEAFF
-	TRBD2	TRBJ2-7	TRBV20-1	TGCAGCAGAGAGGGACTAGCGGGACGGGCGTACGAGCAGTACTTC	CSREGLAGRAYEQYF
many	TRBD2	TRBJ2-1	TRBV24-1	TGTGCCACCAGTGCCCCTGGCGGGAGGGGCTCCTACAATGAGCAGTTCTTC	CATSAPGGRGSYNEQFF
-	-	TRBJ2-7	TRBV27	TGTGCCAGCAGTTTTGGACCGGGGTTAGGGCAGTACTTC	CASSFGPGLGQYF
-	-	TRBJ2-7	TRBV6-2/TRBV6-3	TGTGCCAGCAGTTACCCGGGAGTCTACGAGCAGTACTTC	CASSYPGVYEQYF
few	TRBD1	TRBJ2-7	TRBV12-3/TRBV12-4	TGTGCCAGCAGCCGAACAGGGGCTGAATACGAGCAGTACTTC	CASSRTGAEYEQYF
-	TRBD1	TRBJ2-5	TRBV7-2	TGTGCCAGCGGAACAGGGGAAGGGCCCCAGTACTTC	CASGTGEGPQYF
-	TRBD1	TRBJ1-5	TRBV20-1	TGCAGTGCTGACGTAAAGGACAGGGGGCCGGAATATAGCAATCAGCCCCAGCATTTT	CSADVKDRGPEYSNQPQHF
few	-	TRBJ1-2	TRBV6-5	TGTGCCAGCAGTTACCTGCGCGCCGACAAGCTCAACTATGGCTACACCTTC	CASSYLRADKLNYGYTF
-	-	TRBJ2-7	TRBV7-9	TGTGCCAGCAGCTTCATTAGCAGGGGCCGCTACGAGCAGTACTTC	CASSFISRGRYEQYF
-	TRBD1	TRBJ1-6	TRBV20-1	TGCAGTGCTAGAGTTCCTTTGACAGGGGCAAATTCACCCCTCCACTTT	CSARVPLTGANSPLHF
few	TRBD2	TRBJ2-5	TRBV29-1	TGCAGCGTTGAGCCATTTCGGGGAGGGAGGGAGACCCAGTACTTC	CSVEPFRGGRETQYF
few	-	TRBJ1-5	TRBV12-3/TRBV12-4	TGTGCCAGCAGCCTGAGCAGGGTTTATAGCAATCAGCCCCAGCATTTT	CASSLSRVYSNQPQHF
-	-	TRBJ1-1	TRBV6-1	TGTGCCAGCAGGCGGTGGCAGGCATTCACTGAAGCTTTCTTT	CASRRWQAFTEAFF
-	-	TRBJ2-1	TRBV5-1	TGCGCCAGCAGCACGGACTCCTCAATAATGGCTGAGCAGTTCTTC	CASSTDSSIMAEQFF
many	-	TRBJ2-7	TRBV7-2	TGTGCCAGCAGCTTAAGGACCCTCTCCTACGAGCAGTACTTC	CASSLRTLSYEQYF
-	-	TRBJ2-5	TRBV7-2	TGTGCCAGCAGCTTAGAGTCCACGGCACGAAAGGGGACCCAGTACTTC	CASSLESTARKGTQYF
many	-	TRBJ1-2	TRBV4-2	TGTGCCAGCAGCCCTTATCGGGGCGCGGGGGCAGGTGATGGCTACACCTTC	CASSPYRGAGAGDGYTF
-	-	TRBJ2-1	TRBV5-1	TGCGCCAGCAGCTTGGAGCCGACTAGTAATGAGCAGTTCTTC	CASSLEPTSNEQFF
-	-	TRBJ1-1	TRBV28	TGTGCCAGCAGCATCGGGACAACTCTTGAAGCTTTCTTT	CASSIGTTLEAFF
few	TRBD2	TRBJ2-1	TRBV20-1	TGCAGTGCTAGAGATTTAGCGGGGGGGCCACGGAATGAGCAGTTCTTC	CSARDLAGGPRNEQFF
-	-	TRBJ2-7	TRBV5-1	TGCGCCAGCAGCTTGCCTTCCCTTGGCGAGCAGTACTTC	CASSLPSLGEQYF
many	TRBD1	TRBJ1-2	TRBV2	TGTGCCAGCAGACCTAATGGACAGGGGAGCTACACCTTC	CASRPNGQGSYTF
-	TRBD2	TRBJ2-1	TRBV7-2	TGTGCCAGTGGGGAGGGCCCATACCTATACAATGAGCAGTTCTTC	CASGEGPYLYNEQFF
-	-	TRBJ2-3	TRBV7-2	TGTGCCAGCAGCTTAGTTATGACTGGGGATACGCAGTATTTT	CASSLVMTGDTQYF
-	TRBD2	TRBJ2-3	TRBV6-5	TGTGCCAGCAGTTCCTGGGCTAGCGGGAGTGGAGGAAACACGCAGTATTTT	CASSSWASGSGGNTQYF
-	-	TRBJ2-7	TRBV4-3	TGCGCCAGCAGCCAAGATGGAGGTTGGGAGCAGTACTTC	CASSQDGGWEQYF
many	TRBD2	TRBJ2-1	TRBV27	TGTGCCAGCAGTTTCCGTTTAGCGGGAGCTCTCTACAATGAGCAGTTCTTC	CASSFRLAGALYNEQFF
-	TRBD2	TRBJ2-5	TRBV6-5	TGTGCCAGCAGTTACTCAGGCGGGAGGCTCGAGACCCAGTACTTC	CASSYSGGRLETQYF
-	TRBD2	TRBJ2-7	TRBV20-1	TGCAGTGCTAGAGACCGCCTAGCGGGGTTCTCCTACGAGCAGTACTTC	CSARDRLAGFSYEQYF
few	-	TRBJ1-2	TRBV12-3/TRBV12-4	TGTGCCAGCACCGATAGGATGTTTGAGGGGGGCTACACCTTC	CASTDRMFEGGYTF
-	TRBD1	TRBJ1-1	TRBV5-5	TGTGCCAGCAGCTGGTCAGGGGGCGAATATACTGAAGCTTTCTTT	CASSWSGGEYTEAFF
few	-	TRBJ2-7	TRBV27	TGTGCCAGCAGTTTTATTGGGAATGAGCAGTACTTC	CASSFIGNEQYF
-	-	TRBJ1-1	TRBV19	TGTGCCAGTAGTATACCAGGGAATCAGGAAGCTTTCTTT	CASSIPGNQEAFF
many	-	TRBJ2-5	TRBV29-1	TGCAGCGTTGACAGGGCGAGTGAGACCCAGTACTTC	CSVDRASETQYF
-	TRBD1	TRBJ2-3	TRBV15	TGTGCCACCAGCAGAGATCATTCGACAGGGGTTGGCACAGATACGCAGTATTTT	CATSRDHSTGVGTDTQYF
few	-	TRBJ2-7	TRBV15	TGTGCCACCAGCAGAGTAGTTTCCTACGAGCAGTACTTC	CATSRVVSYEQYF
few	TRBD1	TRBJ2-1	TRBV12-3/TRBV12-4	TGTGCCAGCAGTAAACAGGGGGCCCACTTTGAGCAGTTCTTC	CASSKQGAHFEQFF
-	-	TRBJ2-5	TRBV20-1	TGCAGTGAAAGGGGGGCAGGGTTGGAGACCCAGTACTTC	CSERGAGLETQYF
few	TRBD2	TRBJ2-1	TRBV7-3	TGTGCCAGCAGCAACGGGGCGGGGGCCTACAATGAGCAGTTCTTC	CASSNGAGAYNEQFF
few	-	TRBJ1-5	TRBV20-1	TGCAGTGCTCTTAGGAGGGGAGCTCAGCCCCAGCATTTT	CSALRRGAQPQHF
many	-	TRBJ2-5	TRBV4-1	TGCGCCAGCAGCCAAGGACAAAAAGAGACCCAGTACTTC	CASSQGQKETQYF
few	-	TRBJ2-3	TRBV4-3	TGCGCCAGCAGCAGCCGGGCCCTCACAGATACGCAGTATTTT	CASSSRALTDTQYF
many	TRBD2	TRBJ2-1	TRBV12-3/TRBV12-4	TGTGCCAGCTCGGTGGCTAGCGGGGGGAACTACAATGAGCAGTTCTTC	CASSVASGGNYNEQFF